This entry lists 29 T cell receptor beta chains sequenced from one sample in a study of PD-1 blockade in mismatch repair-deficient tumors. Assay: immunoSEQ multiplex PCR; the TCRdb copy retains only in-frame clones and omits some. The sample holds more than 85,000 clones, 82% seen once. The sample here was peripheral blood, taken 30 to 36 weeks after starting pembrolizumab. All receptors derive from an adult with mismatch repair-deficient cancer.

This clone is a singleton in its sample. The J gene is TRBJ2-1, the V gene TRBV11-3, with D possibly matching TRBD2 (6 bases). The germline V and J ends were trimmed by 4 bases and 0 bases, with 13 bases remaining between them. Germline V gives CDR1 SGHNT, CDR2 YENEEA. The CDR3 sequence is 16 residues long. CDR3 bases: TGTGCCAGCAGCTCCCGGGATAGCGGCTCCTACAATGAGCAGTTCTTC. Protein: CASSSRDSGSYNEQFF.

The gene calls are TRBV11-2 and TRBJ1-1; D gene ambiguous. This CDR3 comprises 13 residues. V was trimmed by 0 bases and J by 6 bases, leaving 8 bases between them. Per the germline V gene, CDR1 is SGHAT and CDR2 is FQNNGV. The DNA of the CDR3 is TGTGCCAGCAGCTTAGAAGTGGTCGCTGAAGCTTTCTTT. Translated, it gives CASSLEVVAEAFF.

The sample holds a few counts of this clone. The chain combines TRBV6-6 with TRBJ1-1, with a possible D match to TRBD1 (5 bases). In germline, CDR1 is MNHNY, CDR2 SVGAGI (reference sequence). Trimming removed 2 bases at V and 5 bases at J, with 12 bases between. The CDR3 runs 14 residues. CDR3 amino acids: CASSYRGRETEAFF. As DNA, the CDR3 is TGTGCCAGCAGTTACAGGGGAAGGGAGACTGAAGCTTTCTTT.

This rearrangement joins TRBV5-1 to TRBJ1-2; TRBD1 might be the D (6 bases). V was clipped by 0 bases and J by 0 bases, with 9 bases between them. The CDR3 consists of 15 residues. Germline V CDR1 and CDR2: SGHRS, YFSETQ. CDR3 protein: CASSLAGVPNYGYTF. CDR3 DNA sequence: TGCGCCAGCAGCTTGGCAGGGGTGCCTAACTATGGCTACACCTTC.

This clone occurred once. V usage is TRBV18 and J usage is TRBJ2-6, with D tentatively TRBD2 (5 bases). Germline assignment: CDR1 KGHSH and CDR2 LQKENI. The CDR3 is 17 residues long. Trimming removed 5 bases from V and 4 bases from J, with 18 bases in between. DNA of the CDR3: TGTGCCAGCTCAAACGATAGGAGGCTCTCGGGGGCCAACGTCCTGACTTTC. It translates to CASSNDRRLSGANVLTF.

This chain joins TRBV5-6 and TRBJ2-7, with D perhaps TRBD2 (6 bases). The CDR3 consists of 14 residues. Trimming stripped 4 bases from V and 2 bases from J, with 13 bases between. Germline lookup yields CDR1 SGHDT and CDR2 YYEEEE. The CDR3 DNA follows: TGTGCCAGCAGCGGTCTTGGGGAGGCCTACGAGCAGTACTTC. It codes for CASSGLGEAYEQYF.

This sequence joins TRBV11-2 and TRBJ2-7, with D maybe TRBD2 (6 bases). The CDR3 sequence is 13 residues long. Germline V CDR1 and CDR2: SGHAT, FQNNGV. With 1 base removed from V and 7 bases from J, the gap between germline ends came to 11 bases. The DNA for the CDR3 is TGTGCCAGCAGCTTAGCGGGAGTAGGGGAGCAGTACTTC. It codes for CASSLAGVGEQYF.

V usage is TRBV13 and J usage is TRBJ1-2; perhaps TRBD1 as D (5 bases). CDR1 and CDR2 from the germline V gene are PRHDT and FYEKMQ (reference sequence). This CDR3 comprises 14 residues. The ends were cut back, 5 bases at V and 4 bases at J, with 14 bases in the middle. The CDR3 sequence is CASSTSDRSYGYTF. CDR3 DNA sequence: TGTGCCAGCAGCACCTCAGACAGAAGCTATGGCTACACCTTC.

This chain joins TRBV29-1 and TRBJ2-2; 11 nucleotides line up with TRBD2. CDR3 length equals 13 residues. CDR1 is SQVTM, CDR2 ANQGSEA, per germline. J was trimmed by 6 bases and V by 6 bases; bases with no gene match: 3. CDR3 DNA sequence: TGCAGCGTGACTAGCGGGACCGCCGGGGAGCTGTTTTTT. This sequence encodes CSVTSGTAGELFF.

The CDR3 DNA reads TGTGCCAGTTTAGGGGAGGCAAAACTGTTTTTT. This sequence encodes CASLGEAKLFF. The J gene is TRBJ1-4, the V gene TRBV19, with D possibly matching TRBD1 (5 bases). This CDR3 comprises 11 residues. Trimming left V 8 bases short and J 10 bases short, with 11 bases between. Germline lookup yields CDR1 LNHDA and CDR2 SQIVND (reference sequence).

The rearrangement uses TRBV27 and TRBJ2-7; 9 nucleotides match TRBD2. CDR1 and CDR2 (germline): MNHEY, SMNVEV (reference sequence). The CDR3 length is 14 residues. V lost 6 bases and J lost 3; bases outside the gene matches: 6. The CDR3 DNA is TGTGCCAGCAGAGGGCTAGCGGGGCGCTACGAGCAGTACTTC. Protein sequence: CASRGLAGRYEQYF.

The chain joins TRBV7-3 to TRBJ2-1; D gene ambiguous. The V end lost 5 bases, the J end lost 2 bases, and 10 bases lay between the germline ends. The length of the CDR3 is 14 residues. CDR1 is SGHTA and CDR2 is FQGTGA in the germline V gene. The CDR3 coding sequence is TGTGCCAGCAGCGCGAACAACGCCTACAATGAGCAGTTCTTC. Protein product: CASSANNAYNEQFF.

This clone was observed a single time. V is TRBV9 and J is TRBJ2-3; D not resolved. The ends were cut back, 0 bases at V and 0 bases at J, with 8 bases in the middle. This CDR3 is built from 15 residues. Germline loops: CDR1 SGDLS, CDR2 YYNGEE. The CDR3: CASSVDDGSTDTQYF. For the CDR3, the DNA is TGTGCCAGCAGCGTAGATGACGGTAGCACAGATACGCAGTATTTT.

V usage is TRBV4-2 and J usage is TRBJ2-5; TRBD2 matches at 9 bases. The CDR3 contains 17 residues. Germline V lookup: CDR1 LGHNA, CDR2 YNFKEQ. The V segment lost 0 bases and the J segment 2 bases; nucleotides outside the gene matches: 7. The CDR3 DNA is TGTGCCAGCAGCCAAGATTCGAAGCGGGAGGATCAAGAGACCCAGTACTTC. Translating gives CASSQDSKREDQETQYF.

This chain links TRBV6-5 with TRBJ1-1, with D hard to call. V lost 7 bases, J lost 0 bases, and 12 bases lay in between. The CDR3 runs 14 residues. The V gene's germline CDR1 is MNHEY and CDR2 SVGAGI. CDR3 DNA: TGTGCCAGCAATAAACCAGGAGTGAACACTGAAGCTTTCTTT. Its protein is CASNKPGVNTEAFF.

As for this clone: Germline is not matched at one junction end, which may reflect a read error. The chain links TRBV7-7 to TRBJ2-5; 11 nucleotides match TRBD1. The CDR3 is made up of 15 amino acids. The V gene's germline CDR1 is SSHAT and CDR2 FNYEAQ (reference sequence). The CDR3 bases are TGTGCTAGCAGCCGGGACAGGGGGTACCAAGAGACCCAGTACTTC. Amino acids: CASSRDRGYQETQYF.

In the case of this clone: Compared with germline, one end of the junction differs, possibly owing to a read error. The CDR3 nucleotides are TGTGCCAGTCGCCTGCCGGGACTAGCCTATAATGAGCAGTTCTTC. This encodes CASRLPGLAYNEQFF. The J gene is TRBJ2-1, the V gene TRBV19; 9 nucleotides line up with TRBD2. The CDR3 has 15 amino acids. In germline, CDR1 is LNHDA, CDR2 SQIVND (reference sequence). Together with reference TRBV19 and TRBJ2-1, the CDR3 gives the full variable domain: DGGITQSPKYLFRKEGQNVTLSCEQNLNHDAMYWYRQDPGQGLRLIYYSQIVNDFQKGDIAEGYSVSREKKESFPLTVTSAQKNPTAFYLCASRLPGLAYNEQFFGPGTRLTVL.

The gene calls are TRBV29-1 and TRBJ1-1, with 7 positions matching TRBD1. The CDR3 length is 15 residues. The V gene end was trimmed by 5 bases and the J gene end by 5 bases; junction bases not matched to a gene: 14. Germline lookup yields CDR1 SQVTM and CDR2 ANQGSEA. The CDR3 coding sequence is TGCAGCGTTTTTACCTTGACAGACAGGGTAACTGAAGCTTTCTTT. As protein: CSVFTLTDRVTEAFF.

The V call is TRBV29-1, the J call TRBJ1-1; perhaps TRBD1 as D (5 bases). The germline V gene encodes CDR1 SQVTM and CDR2 ANQGSEA. Trimming took 4 bases from V and 8 from J, leaving 11 bases between them. The CDR3 totals 11 residues. CDR3 sequence (DNA): TGCAGCGTTGGGGCCGGGGGGGAAGCTTTCTTT. This translates into CSVGAGGEAFF.

The gene calls are TRBV7-9 and TRBJ2-7, with 8 bases lining up with TRBD2. J gave up 1 base and V 4 bases, and 9 bases lay outside the gene matches. This CDR3 contains 16 residues. Germline loops: CDR1 SEHNR, CDR2 FQNEAQ (reference sequence). CDR3 bases: TGTGCCAGCAGCTCCGAACCAGCGGGAGTGTCCTACGAGCAGTACTTC. Its protein is CASSSEPAGVSYEQYF.

This chain links TRBV4-3 with TRBJ1-2; D is unclear. The V gene's germline CDR1 is LGHNA and CDR2 YSLEER. The CDR3 is 15 amino acids. V dropped 5 bases and J dropped 4 bases, with 17 bases sitting between them. For the CDR3, the DNA is TGCGCCAGCAGCGAAGGATGGGATTCCAGCTATGGCTACACCTTC. Translated, it gives CASSEGWDSSYGYTF.

V and J are TRBV19 and TRBJ1-5; no definite D call. This CDR3 has 16 residues. Germline loops: CDR1 LNHDA, CDR2 SQIVND (reference sequence). V lost 3 bases to trimming and J lost 0 bases, with 12 bases between them. CDR3 in amino acids: CASSMDLLLSNQPQHF. The CDR3 DNA follows: TGTGCCAGTAGTATGGACCTCTTACTTAGCAATCAGCCCCAGCATTTT.

This chain connects TRBV19 to TRBJ2-7; 9 bases are shared with TRBD2. The CDR3 is made up of 16 amino acids. J lost 3 bases, V lost 5 bases, and 11 bases had no gene match. Germline V gene data show CDR1 as LNHDA and CDR2 as SQIVND (reference sequence). DNA for the CDR3: TGTGCCAGTAGTCCCCAACAGGGACTAGCAGTCTACGAGCAGTACTTC. Residues: CASSPQQGLAVYEQYF. Filled out from reference TRBV19 and TRBJ2-7, the complete variable domain reads DGGITQSPKYLFRKEGQNVTLSCEQNLNHDAMYWYRQDPGQGLRLIYYSQIVNDFQKGDIAEGYSVSREKKESFPLTVTSAQKNPTAFYLCASSPQQGLAVYEQYFGPGTRLTVT.

The rearrangement joins TRBV18 to TRBJ2-1; D is perhaps TRBD2 (8 bases). CDR1 and CDR2 (germline): KGHSH, LQKENI. V lost 1 base and J lost 4, with 20 bases in between. CDR3 length: 18 residues. DNA for the CDR3: TGTGCCAGCTCACCACAAGGGGGCGGTCTAGCGGGTTACAATGAGCAGTTCTTC. Translation: CASSPQGGGLAGYNEQFF.

This clone was observed a few times. This chain joins TRBV12-5 and TRBJ2-1; TRBD1 is a possible D gene (5 bases). The CDR3 has 18 amino acids. Germline assignment: CDR1 LGHNT and CDR2 FRNRAP. V was trimmed by 0 bases and J by 1 base, leaving 16 bases between them. The CDR3 DNA follows: TGTGCTAGTGGTTTGGTACTATGGAAGGGGCCATCCTACAATGAGCAGTTCTTC. It yields the protein CASGLVLWKGPSYNEQFF. The full variable domain, rest sourced from reference TRBV12-5 and TRBJ2-1, is DARVTQTPRHKVTEMGQEVTMRCQPILGHNTVFWYRQTMMQGLELLAYFRNRAPLDDSGMPKDRFSAEMPDATLATLKIQPSEPRDSAVYFCASGLVLWKGPSYNEQFFGPGTRLTVL.

The J gene is TRBJ1-1, the V gene TRBV7-2; D unclear. The ends were cut back, 1 base at V and 0 bases at J, with 9 bases in the middle. The CDR3 consists of 15 residues. Germline V gene lookup returns CDR1 SGHTA and CDR2 FQGNSA. The CDR3 sequence is CASSLEQSMNTEAFF. CDR3 bases: TGTGCCAGCAGCTTAGAACAGTCCATGAACACTGAAGCTTTCTTT.

This chain joins TRBV7-8 and TRBJ1-2; a possible D gene is TRBD1 (5 bases). The CDR3 contains 15 residues. V dropped 5 bases and J dropped 0 bases, with 13 bases sitting between them. Germline V CDR1 and CDR2: SGHVS, FQNEAQ. The CDR3 is CASSPRQITNYGYTF. The CDR3, as DNA: TGTGCCAGCAGCCCGCGACAGATAACTAACTATGGCTACACCTTC. Variable domain in full (rest from reference TRBV7-8 and TRBJ1-2): GAGVSQSPRYKVAKRGQDVALRCDPISGHVSLFWYQQALGQGPEFLTYFQNEAQLDKSGLPSDRFFAERPEGSVSTLKIQRTQQEDSAVYLCASSPRQITNYGYTFGSGTRLTVV.

This clone has a handful of counts. This sequence joins TRBV7-9 and TRBJ2-4, with D possibly TRBD2 on 6 matching bases. Trimming pared 4 bases from V and 0 bases from J, leaving 10 bases between. Germline V lookup: CDR1 SEHNR, CDR2 FQNEAQ (reference sequence). The CDR3 extends over 15 amino acids. CDR3 sequence reads: CASSSGSLAKNIQYF. The CDR3 DNA reads as TGTGCCAGCAGCTCCGGGAGCCTAGCCAAAAACATTCAGTACTTC.

This chain joins TRBV7-3 and TRBJ1-1; 9 bases map to TRBD1. V lost 5 bases to trimming and J lost 4 bases; unmatched junction nucleotides: 5. CDR3 length: 14 residues. The germline gives CDR1 SGHTA, CDR2 FQGTGA. CDR3 DNA: TGTGCCAGCAGCCAAAGACAGGGGGGCACTGAAGCTTTCTTT. Protein: CASSQRQGGTEAFF.